The clone carrying this T cell receptor (beta chain) was seen just once. Germline V gene lookup returns CDR1 SGHRS and CDR2 YFSETQ. V lost 2 bases and J lost 4; bases outside the gene matches: 3. The CDR3 length is 16 residues. Participants, roughly 18 to 90 years old, spanned about two dozen US areas. This specimen belongs to a study of blood T cell repertoires in COVID-19. Generated by immunoSEQ multiplex PCR, the TCRdb table keeps only in-frame clones and is missing some. This sample has around 130,000 clones, with about 86% found just once. The sequence was collected from a middle-aged man with acute COVID-19. The sample consisted of PBMCs or T cells enriched from blood (not recorded which). This chain connects TRBV5-1 to TRBJ2-2; TRBD1 agrees at 12 bases. DNA for the CDR3: TGCGCCAGCAGCTTATTGGGACAGGGGGCCACCGGGGAGCTGTTTTTT. Translation gives CASSLLGQGATGELFF.